The clone carrying this TCR beta chain has at least ten counts. The sample is drawn from a study of T cells in Graves' hyperthyroidism and ophthalmopathy. Researchers took RNA transcripts and amplified the TCR beta CDR3 regions from them. The HTBI primer set served for first-round RT-PCR of the TCR CDR3. TCRdb reprocessed the multiplex PCR reads with MiXCR, giving one entry per CDR3 protein. The sample lists roughly 290,000 distinct CDR3 sequences; approximately 13% were seen once. The germline V and J ends were trimmed by 8 bases and 0 bases, with 13 bases remaining between them. Germline CDR1 SNHLY, CDR2 FYNNEI. The CDR3 sequence is 15 residues long.

The source is a woman between 35 and 50 years old with Graves' hyperthyroidism. The chain recombines TRBV2 with TRBJ1-4, with D perhaps matching TRBD1 (5 bases). The sequenced sample consisted of blood. The CDR3 DNA follows: TGTGCCAGCTCGCTACAGGATGCAACTAATGAAAAACTGTTTTTT. This translates into CASSLQDATNEKLFF.